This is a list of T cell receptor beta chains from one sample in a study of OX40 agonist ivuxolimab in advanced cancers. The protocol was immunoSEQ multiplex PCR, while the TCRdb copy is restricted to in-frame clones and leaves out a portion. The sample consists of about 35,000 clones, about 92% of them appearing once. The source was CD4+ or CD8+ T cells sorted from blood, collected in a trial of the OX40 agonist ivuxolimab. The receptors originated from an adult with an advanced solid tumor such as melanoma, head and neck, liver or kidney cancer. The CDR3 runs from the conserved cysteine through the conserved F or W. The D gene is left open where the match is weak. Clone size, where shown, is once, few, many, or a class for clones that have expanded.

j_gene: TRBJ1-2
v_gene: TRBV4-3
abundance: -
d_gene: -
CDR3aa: CASSQEVYYGYTF
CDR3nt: TGCGCCAGCAGCCAAGAAGTCTACTATGGCTACACCTTC

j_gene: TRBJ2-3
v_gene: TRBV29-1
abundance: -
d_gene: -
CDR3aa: CSVGRMDTQYF
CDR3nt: TGCAGCGTTGGGAGAATGGATACGCAGTATTTT

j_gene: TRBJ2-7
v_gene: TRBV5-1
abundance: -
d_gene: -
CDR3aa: CASSLHSDYEQYF
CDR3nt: TGCGCCAGCAGCTTGCACAGTGACTACGAGCAGTACTTC

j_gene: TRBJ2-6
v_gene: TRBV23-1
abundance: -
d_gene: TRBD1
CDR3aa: CASSPEPGQGWTGANVLTF
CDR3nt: TGCGCCAGCAGTCCTGAACCGGGACAGGGGTGGACTGGGGCCAACGTCCTGACTTTC

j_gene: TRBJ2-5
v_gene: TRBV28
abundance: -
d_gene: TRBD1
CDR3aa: CASRTPGQIFEETQYF
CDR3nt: TGTGCCAGCAGAACCCCGGGACAGATTTTTGAAGAGACCCAGTACTTC

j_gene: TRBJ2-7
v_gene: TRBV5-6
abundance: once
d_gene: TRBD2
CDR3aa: CASSLPTSGLHF
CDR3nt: TGTGCCAGCAGCTTACCGACTAGCGGGCTGCACTTC

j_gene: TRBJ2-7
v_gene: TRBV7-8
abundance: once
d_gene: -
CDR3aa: CASSSPRASYEQYF
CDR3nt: TGTGCCAGCAGCTCCCCCCGGGCATCCTACGAGCAGTACTTC

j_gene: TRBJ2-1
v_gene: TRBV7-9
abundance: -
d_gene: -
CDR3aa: CASSPVAETYNEQFF
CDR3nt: TGTGCCAGCAGCCCCGTAGCGGAAACCTACAATGAGCAGTTCTTC

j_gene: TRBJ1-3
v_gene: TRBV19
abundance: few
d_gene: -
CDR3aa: CASSMALNSGNTIYF
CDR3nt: TGTGCCAGTAGTATGGCACTTAACTCTGGAAACACCATATATTTT

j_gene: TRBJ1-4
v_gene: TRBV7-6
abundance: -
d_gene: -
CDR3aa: CASSLEGGNPTNEKLFF
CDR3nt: TGTGCCAGCAGCTTAGAAGGGGGTAACCCAACTAATGAAAAACTGTTTTTT

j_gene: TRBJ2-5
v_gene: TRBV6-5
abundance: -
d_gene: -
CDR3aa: CASSKNLQETQYF
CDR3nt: TGTGCCAGCAGCAAAAATTTACAAGAGACCCAGTACTTC

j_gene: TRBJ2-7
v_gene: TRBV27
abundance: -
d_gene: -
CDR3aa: CASSLWGLGSYEQYF
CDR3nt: TGTGCCAGCAGTTTATGGGGGCTAGGATCCTACGAGCAGTACTTC

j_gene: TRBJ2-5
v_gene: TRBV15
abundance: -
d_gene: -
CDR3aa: CATSAPGKETQYF
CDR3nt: TGTGCCACCAGCGCCCCCGGAAAAGAGACCCAGTACTTC

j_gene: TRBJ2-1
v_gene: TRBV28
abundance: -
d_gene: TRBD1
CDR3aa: CASSPGQGFDEQFF
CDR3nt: TGTGCCAGCAGTCCGGGACAGGGTTTCGATGAGCAGTTCTTC

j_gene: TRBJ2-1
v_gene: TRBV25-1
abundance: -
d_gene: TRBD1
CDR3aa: CASSTRGGGHNEQFF
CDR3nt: TGTGCCAGCAGTACTAGAGGGGGCGGCCACAATGAGCAGTTCTTC

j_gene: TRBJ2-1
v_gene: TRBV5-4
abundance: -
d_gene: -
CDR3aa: CASSLGGYYNEQFF
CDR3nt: TGTGCCAGCAGCTTAGGAGGTTACTACAATGAGCAGTTCTTC

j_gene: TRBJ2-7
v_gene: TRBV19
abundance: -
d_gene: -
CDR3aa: CASSLTLSSYEQYF
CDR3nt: TGTGCCAGTAGCTTGACACTAAGCTCCTACGAGCAGTACTTC

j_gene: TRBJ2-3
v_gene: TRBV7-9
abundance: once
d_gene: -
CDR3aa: CASSPPITGTWMGRYF
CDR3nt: TGTGCCAGCAGCCCCCCCATTACCGGGACTTGGATGGGAAGGTATTTT

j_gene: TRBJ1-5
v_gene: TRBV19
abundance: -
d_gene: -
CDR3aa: CASSIWVSQPQHF
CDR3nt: TGTGCCAGTAGTATATGGGTGAGTCAGCCCCAGCATTTT

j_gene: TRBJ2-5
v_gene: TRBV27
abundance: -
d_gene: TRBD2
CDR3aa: CASSFQRGNQETQYF
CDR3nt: TGTGCCAGCAGTTTCCAGCGGGGCAACCAAGAGACCCAGTACTTC

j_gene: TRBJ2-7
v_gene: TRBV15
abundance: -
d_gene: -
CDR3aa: CATSRPRQYF
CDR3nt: TGTGCCACCAGCAGACCCAGACAGTACTTC

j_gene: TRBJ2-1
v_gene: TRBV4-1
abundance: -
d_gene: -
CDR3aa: CASSLSRSSYNEQFF
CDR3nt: TGCGCCAGCAGCCTCAGTAGGAGCTCCTACAATGAGCAGTTCTTC

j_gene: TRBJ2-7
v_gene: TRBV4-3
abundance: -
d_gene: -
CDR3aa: CASSQDRPDYSYEQYF
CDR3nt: TGCGCCAGCAGCCAAGATCGGCCCGACTACTCCTACGAGCAGTACTTC

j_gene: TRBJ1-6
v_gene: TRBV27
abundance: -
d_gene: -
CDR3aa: CASSLTGWSYNSPLHF
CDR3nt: TGTGCCAGCAGTTTAACAGGGTGGTCCTATAATTCACCCCTCCACTTT

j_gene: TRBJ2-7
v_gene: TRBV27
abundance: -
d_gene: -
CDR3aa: CASTPGWGAYEQYF
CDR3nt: TGTGCCAGCACTCCCGGGTGGGGCGCCTACGAGCAGTACTTC

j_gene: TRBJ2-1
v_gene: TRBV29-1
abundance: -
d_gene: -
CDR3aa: CSVPSANSYNEQFF
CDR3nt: TGCAGCGTTCCTAGCGCAAACTCCTACAATGAGCAGTTCTTC

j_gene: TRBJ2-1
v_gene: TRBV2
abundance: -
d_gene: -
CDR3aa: CASSEGRTHSYNEQFF
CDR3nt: TGTGCCAGCAGTGAAGGGAGGACCCACTCCTACAATGAGCAGTTCTTC

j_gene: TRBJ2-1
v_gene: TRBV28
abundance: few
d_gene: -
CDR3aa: CASSFSNEQFF
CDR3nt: TGTGCCAGCAGCTTTTCCAATGAGCAGTTCTTC

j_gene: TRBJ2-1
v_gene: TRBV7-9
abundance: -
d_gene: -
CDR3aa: CASSLPPRESEQFF
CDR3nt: TGTGCCAGCAGCTTGCCCCCACGGGAGAGTGAGCAGTTCTTC

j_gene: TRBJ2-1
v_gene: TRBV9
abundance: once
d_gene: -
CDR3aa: CASSPSGGPFTPSYNEQFF
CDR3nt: TGTGCCAGCAGCCCTAGTGGGGGACCCTTCACGCCGTCCTACAATGAGCAGTTCTTC

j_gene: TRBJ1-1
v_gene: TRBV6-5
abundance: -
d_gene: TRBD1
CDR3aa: CASLRGTGNTEAFF
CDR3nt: TGTGCCAGCCTGCGGGGGACAGGGAACACTGAAGCTTTCTTT

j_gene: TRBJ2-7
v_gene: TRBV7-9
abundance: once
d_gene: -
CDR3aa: CASSSQLDSKNYEQYF
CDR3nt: TGTGCCAGCAGCTCACAACTGGACAGCAAGAACTACGAGCAGTACTTC

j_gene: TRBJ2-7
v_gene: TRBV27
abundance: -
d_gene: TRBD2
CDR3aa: CASSFGTSGRGEQYF
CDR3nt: TGTGCCAGCAGTTTTGGGACTAGCGGAAGGGGCGAGCAGTACTTC

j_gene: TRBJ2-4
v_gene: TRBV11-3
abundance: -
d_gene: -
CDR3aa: CASSLIGRWSKNIQYF
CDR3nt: TGTGCCAGCAGCTTAATAGGGAGGTGGTCCAAAAACATTCAGTACTTC

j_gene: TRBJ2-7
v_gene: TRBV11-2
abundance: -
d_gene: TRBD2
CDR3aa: CASSGTSGRVSSYEQYF
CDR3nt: TGTGCCAGCAGCGGGACTAGCGGGAGGGTTAGCTCCTACGAGCAGTACTTC

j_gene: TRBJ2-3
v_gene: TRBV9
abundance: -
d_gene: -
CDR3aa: CASSVGGGGHPQYF
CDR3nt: TGTGCCAGCAGCGTAGGCGGCGGAGGCCATCCGCAGTATTTT

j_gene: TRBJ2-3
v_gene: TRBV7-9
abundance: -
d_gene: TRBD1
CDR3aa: CASSPTGVADTQYF
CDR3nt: TGTGCCAGCAGCCCCACAGGGGTTGCAGATACGCAGTATTTT

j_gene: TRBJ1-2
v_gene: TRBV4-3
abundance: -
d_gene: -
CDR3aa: CASSQETGSPYGYTF
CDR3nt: TGCGCCAGCAGCCAAGAAACAGGGAGTCCCTATGGCTACACCTTC

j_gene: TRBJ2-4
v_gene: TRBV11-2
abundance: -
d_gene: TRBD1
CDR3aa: CASSLVPRGGRGAKNIQYF
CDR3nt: TGTGCCAGCAGCTTAGTTCCGAGAGGGGGCAGAGGAGCCAAAAACATTCAGTACTTC

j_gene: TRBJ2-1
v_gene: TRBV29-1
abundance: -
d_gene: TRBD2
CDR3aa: CSVEISGGYNEQFF
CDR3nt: TGCAGCGTTGAGATTAGCGGGGGCTACAATGAGCAGTTCTTC

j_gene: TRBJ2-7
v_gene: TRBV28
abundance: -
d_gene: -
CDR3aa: CASSLSSVYEQYF
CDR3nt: TGTGCCAGCAGTTTATCTTCGGTCTACGAGCAGTACTTC

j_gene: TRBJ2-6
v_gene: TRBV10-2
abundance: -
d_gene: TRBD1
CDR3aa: CASSVRDRALGYFF
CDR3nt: TGCGCCAGCAGTGTCCGGGACAGGGCACTGGGGTACTTTTTC

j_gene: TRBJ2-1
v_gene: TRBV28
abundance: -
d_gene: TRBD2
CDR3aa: CASSFVAGGGNEQFF
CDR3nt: TGTGCCAGCAGTTTTGTAGCGGGAGGGGGCAATGAGCAGTTCTTC

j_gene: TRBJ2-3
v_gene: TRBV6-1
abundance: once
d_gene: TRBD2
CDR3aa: CATEGLAGSTDTQYF
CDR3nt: TGTGCCACCGAGGGACTAGCGGGAAGCACAGATACGCAGTATTTT

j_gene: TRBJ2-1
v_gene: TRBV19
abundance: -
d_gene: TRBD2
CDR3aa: CASSGGLAGLSSYNEQFF
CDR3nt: TGTGCCAGTAGTGGGGGGCTAGCGGGTCTTAGCTCCTACAATGAGCAGTTCTTC

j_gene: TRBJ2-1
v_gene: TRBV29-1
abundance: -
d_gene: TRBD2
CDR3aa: CSVEGLAVSNEQFF
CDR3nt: TGCAGCGTTGAGGGACTAGCGGTTTCTAATGAGCAGTTCTTC

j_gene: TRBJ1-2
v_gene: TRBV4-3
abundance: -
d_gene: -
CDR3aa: CASSQDSSGGYGYTF
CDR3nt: TGCGCCAGCAGCCAAGACTCTTCAGGAGGGTATGGCTACACCTTC

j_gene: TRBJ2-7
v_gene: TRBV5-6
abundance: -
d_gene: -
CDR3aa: CASSLAGTFWAEQYF
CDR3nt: TGTGCCAGCAGCTTGGCCGGGACCTTCTGGGCCGAGCAGTACTTC

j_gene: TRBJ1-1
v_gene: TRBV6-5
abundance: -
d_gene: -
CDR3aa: CASSYRGAEGVTEAFF
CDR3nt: TGTGCCAGCAGTTACCGAGGGGCGGAGGGTGTTACTGAAGCTTTCTTT

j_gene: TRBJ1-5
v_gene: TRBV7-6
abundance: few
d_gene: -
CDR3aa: CASSSTLGSSNQPQHF
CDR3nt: TGTGCCAGCAGTTCGACATTAGGGAGTAGCAATCAGCCCCAGCATTTT

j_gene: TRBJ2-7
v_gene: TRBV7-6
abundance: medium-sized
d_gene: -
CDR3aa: CASSLERVYEQYF
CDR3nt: TGTGCCAGCAGCTTAGAACGGGTCTACGAGCAGTACTTC

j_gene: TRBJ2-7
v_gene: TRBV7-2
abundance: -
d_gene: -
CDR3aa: CASSLVSPHEQYF
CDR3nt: TGTGCCAGCAGCTTAGTGTCACCCCACGAGCAGTACTTC

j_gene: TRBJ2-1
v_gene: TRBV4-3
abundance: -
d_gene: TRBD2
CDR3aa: CASSARVGLADLYNEQFF
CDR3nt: TGCGCCAGCAGCGCCCGAGTGGGACTAGCGGACCTCTACAATGAGCAGTTCTTC

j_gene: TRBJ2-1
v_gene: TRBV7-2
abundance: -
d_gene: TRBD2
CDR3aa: CASSLAVAGVSEQFF
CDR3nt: TGTGCCAGCAGCTTAGCGGTAGCGGGAGTGAGTGAGCAGTTCTTC

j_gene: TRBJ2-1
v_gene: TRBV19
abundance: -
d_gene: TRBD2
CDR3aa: CASSIVAGGRNEQFF
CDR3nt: TGTGCCAGTAGTATAGTAGCGGGGGGTCGGAATGAGCAGTTCTTC

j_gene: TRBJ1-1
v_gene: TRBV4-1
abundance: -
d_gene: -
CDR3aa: CASSARGGPTEAFF
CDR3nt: TGCGCCAGCAGCGCAAGGGGAGGACCCACTGAAGCTTTCTTT

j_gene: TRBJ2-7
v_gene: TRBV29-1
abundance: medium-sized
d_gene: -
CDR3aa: CSVGVAGLGEQYF
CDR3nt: TGCAGCGTTGGTGTGGCGGGATTAGGCGAGCAGTACTTC

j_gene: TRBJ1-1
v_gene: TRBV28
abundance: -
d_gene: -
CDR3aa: CASSPSGEPNTEAFF
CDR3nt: TGTGCCAGCAGTCCGTCGGGGGAACCGAACACTGAAGCTTTCTTT

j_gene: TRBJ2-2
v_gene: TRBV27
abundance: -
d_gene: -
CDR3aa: CARSKEETGELFF
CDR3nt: TGTGCCAGGTCGAAGGAGGAAACCGGGGAGCTGTTTTTT